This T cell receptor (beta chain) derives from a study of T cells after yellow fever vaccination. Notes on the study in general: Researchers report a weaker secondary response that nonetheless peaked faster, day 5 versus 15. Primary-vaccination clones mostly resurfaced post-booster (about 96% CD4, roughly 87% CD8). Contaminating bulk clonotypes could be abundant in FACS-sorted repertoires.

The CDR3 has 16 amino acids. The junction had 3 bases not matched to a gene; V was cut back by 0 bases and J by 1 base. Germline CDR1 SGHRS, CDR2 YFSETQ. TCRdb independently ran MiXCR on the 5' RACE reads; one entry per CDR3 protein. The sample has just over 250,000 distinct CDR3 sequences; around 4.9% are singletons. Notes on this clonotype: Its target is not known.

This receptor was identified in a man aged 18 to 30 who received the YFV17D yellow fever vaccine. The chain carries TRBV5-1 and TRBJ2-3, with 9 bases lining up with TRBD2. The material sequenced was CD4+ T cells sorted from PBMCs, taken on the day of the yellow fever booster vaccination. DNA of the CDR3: TGCGCCAGCAGCTTGGAAGTAGCGGGGGGCACAGATACGCAGTATTTT. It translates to CASSLEVAGGTDTQYF.